This passage covers 8 T cell receptor beta chains from one sample sequenced in a study of cytomegalovirus exposure and HLA in healthy donors. The study ran its PCR with 60 Vbeta and 13 Jbeta primers. The assay was immunoSEQ multiplex PCR, and TCRdb's table has in-frame clones only and misses some. The data contain approximately 100,000 clones, over 70% of them singletons. Material: PBMCs. Receptor source: a female donor in good health and CMV-seronegative.

A few counts support this clone. V and J are TRBV9 and TRBJ2-6, with D possibly being TRBD1 (6 bases). CDR3 size: 15 residues. Looked up from germline, CDR1 is SGDLS and CDR2 is YYNGEE. Trimming removed 7 bases at V and 0 bases at J, with 11 bases between. The CDR3 here is CASQLGGSGANVLTF. CDR3 DNA sequence: TGTGCCAGCCAACTAGGGGGCTCTGGGGCCAACGTCCTGACTTTC.

The V and J genes are TRBV5-1 and TRBJ2-5; 9 nucleotides match TRBD2. From germline, CDR1 is SGHRS and CDR2 YFSETQ. The CDR3 totals 15 residues. Unmatched junction bases numbered 5, after V lost 0 bases and J lost 5 bases. CDR3 bases: TGCGCCAGCAGCTTGGGACTAGCGGTTCAGGAGACCCAGTACTTC. Translated, it gives CASSLGLAVQETQYF.

The chain is built from TRBV11-3 and TRBJ2-1; D not certain. The CDR3 has 13 amino acids. Germline V gene sequence: CDR1 SGHNT, CDR2 YENEEA. The ends were cut back, 5 bases at V and 8 bases at J, with 13 bases in the middle. The CDR3 DNA reads TGTGCCAGCAGCGCGACTGATTTCGATGAGCAGTTCTTC. Protein: CASSATDFDEQFF.

The V call is TRBV5-1, the J call TRBJ2-3; 8 bases are a match to TRBD2. The germline V gene encodes CDR1 SGHRS and CDR2 YFSETQ. This CDR3 contains 15 residues. V dropped 7 bases and J dropped 7; count of bases not matched to a gene: 14. In DNA, the CDR3 is TGCGCCAGCTCCGCCTCGGGGGGGGCCAGTAATACGCAGTATTTT. Translating it yields CASSASGGASNTQYF.

This sequence joins TRBV7-8 and TRBJ1-4; the D gene is possibly TRBD1 (5 bases). The CDR3 spans 17 residues. V lost 4 bases and J 5 bases, leaving 20 bases between the germline ends. Looked up from germline, CDR1 is SGHVS and CDR2 is FQNEAQ. The CDR3 DNA is TGTGCCAGCAGCTCTTACCTTACGACAGATATAAATGAAAAACTGTTTTTT. It translates to CASSSYLTTDINEKLFF. The full variable domain, with the rest looked up from reference TRBV7-8 and TRBJ1-4, is GAGVSQSPRYKVAKRGQDVALRCDPISGHVSLFWYQQALGQGPEFLTYFQNEAQLDKSGLPSDRFFAERPEGSVSTLKIQRTQQEDSAVYLCASSSYLTTDINEKLFFGSGTQLSVL.

V usage is TRBV29-1 and J usage is TRBJ2-7, with a weak D call TRBD2 (5 bases). This CDR3 region has 15 residues. The V end lost 6 bases, the J end lost 1 base, and 19 bases lay between the germline ends. Germline V CDR1 and CDR2: SQVTM, ANQGSEA. The CDR3 nucleotides read TGCAGCGTCCTCGGTGAAGGGAGATTGTCCTACGAGCAGTACTTC. Translation: CSVLGEGRLSYEQYF.

This chain's CDR3 is CASSLGWALAPRYEQYF. CDR3 in DNA: TGTGCCAGCAGCCTAGGCTGGGCTCTAGCGCCCCGGTACGAGCAGTACTTC. This chain connects TRBV28 to TRBJ2-7, with D possibly being TRBD2 (6 bases). The V end lost 6 bases, the J end lost 4 bases, and 25 bases lay between the germline ends. The CDR3 spans 17 residues. Germline values: CDR1 MDHEN, CDR2 SYDVKM.

The sample holds a few counts of this clone. The chain employs TRBV6-6 and TRBJ1-3; D may be TRBD1 (6 bases). The CDR3 loop spans 14 amino acids. V lost 6 bases to trimming and J lost 2 bases, with 11 bases between them. Germline CDR1 MNHNY, CDR2 SVGAGI (reference sequence). CDR3 sequence: CASSMQGTGNTIYF. The CDR3 coding sequence is TGTGCCAGCAGCATGCAGGGGACTGGAAACACCATATATTTT.